This section outlines one T cell receptor beta chain sequence together with its context. CDR3 length: 14 amino acids. Losses at the gene ends were 7 bases for V and 5 bases for J; bases not matched to a gene: 10. Germline V gene data show CDR1 as SEHNR and CDR2 as FQNEAQ (reference sequence). This entry is derived from a study of blood T cell repertoires in COVID-19. Assay used: immunoSEQ multiplex PCR; TCRdb lists only in-frame clones, some missing. The data show fewer than 250,000 clones, 70% to 90% seen once. The receptor's source is an older woman with active or convalescent COVID-19. The sequenced material came from peripheral blood. This sequence joins TRBV7-9 and TRBJ1-2, with 7 bases aligning to TRBD1. The CDR3 DNA reads as TGTGCCAGCACCCTTACCGGGACAGATTATGGCTACACCTTC. It is translated as CASTLTGTDYGYTF. Drawing the rest from reference TRBV7-9 and TRBJ1-2, the complete variable domain is DTGVSQNPRHKITKRGQNVTFRCDPISEHNRLYWYRQTLGQGPEFLTYFQNEAQLEKSRLLSDRFSAERPKGSFSTLEIQRTEQGDSAMYLCASTLTGTDYGYTFGSGTRLTVV.